The clone carrying this T cell receptor (beta chain) was counted ten times or more. Its cognate antigen is unknown. The investigators amplified TCR beta CDR3 regions from RNA transcripts. With the HTBI primer set, the TCR CDR3 went through a first round of RT-PCR. TCRdb used MiXCR to reprocess the multiplex PCR reads, holding one entry per CDR3 protein. This sample carries about 610,000 distinct CDR3 sequences, roughly 14% of them seen once, and the ten largest clones take approximately 4.3%. The sample is drawn from a study of T cells in Graves' hyperthyroidism and ophthalmopathy. Study-level points and caveats: The authors' 13 V-J model separated ophthalmopathy from stable hyperthyroidism.

Germline V CDR1 and CDR2: MDHEN, SYDVKM. This CDR3 is 11 amino acids long. V lost 5 bases, J lost 7 bases, and 9 bases lay in between. The study based diagnoses on clinical symptoms, serum thyroxine and TRAb, thyroid ultrasound and orbital computed tomography. Using 9.5 to 10 ml of fresh peripheral blood, PBMCs were prepared. Material for sequencing was blood. V and J are TRBV28 and TRBJ2-7, with D possibly matching TRBD2 (5 bases). This clonotype was sampled from a woman in her forties with Graves' ophthalmopathy. The CDR3 DNA follows: TGTGCCAGCAGTGCCTCGGGGGAGCAGTACTTC. Its translation is CASSASGEQYF. Full variable domain (outside the CDR3, taken from reference TRBV28 and TRBJ2-7): DVKVTQSSRYLVKRTGEKVFLECVQDMDHENMFWYRQDPGLGLRLIYFSYDVKMKEKGDIPEGYSVSREKKERFSLILESASTNQTSMYLCASSASGEQYFGPGTRLTVT.